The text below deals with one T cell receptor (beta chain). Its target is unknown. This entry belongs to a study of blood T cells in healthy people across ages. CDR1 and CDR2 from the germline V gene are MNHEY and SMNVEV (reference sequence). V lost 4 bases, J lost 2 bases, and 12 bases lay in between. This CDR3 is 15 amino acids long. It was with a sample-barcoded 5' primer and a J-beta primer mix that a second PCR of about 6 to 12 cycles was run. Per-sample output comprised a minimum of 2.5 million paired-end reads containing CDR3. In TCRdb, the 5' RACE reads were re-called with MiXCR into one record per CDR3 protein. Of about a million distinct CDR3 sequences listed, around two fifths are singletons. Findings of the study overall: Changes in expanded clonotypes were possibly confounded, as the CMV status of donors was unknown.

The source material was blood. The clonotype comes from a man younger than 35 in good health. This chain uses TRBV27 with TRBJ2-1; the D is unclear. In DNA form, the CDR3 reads TGTGCCAGCAGTTCTTGGGAAGGTCCCTACAATGAGCAGTTCTTC. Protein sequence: CASSSWEGPYNEQFF.